This paragraph covers one T cell receptor beta chain sequence. Its antigen is currently unknown. From germline, CDR1 is GTSNPN and CDR2 SVGIG (reference sequence). With 2 bases clipped from V and 5 bases from J, the junction kept 11 bases outside the gene matches. This CDR3 comprises 15 residues. This entry comes from a study of T cells in localized non-small cell lung cancer. General study results and limits: A median of approximately 57 clones ranked among the top 100 in tumor appeared in adjacent lung. Blood T cell density predicted longer survival; adjacent-lung clonality, shorter. In uninvolved adjacent lung, T cell clonality reached its highest value, exceeding tumor. Only one tumor region was sequenced, so heterogeneity remains possible.

Repertoires were generated with immunoSEQ multiplex PCR, while TCRdb's copy carries only in-frame clones and drops some. Among roughly 77,000 clones listed, 88% were seen once. Sequenced material: peripheral blood, taken before any cancer treatment. The source is a woman between 40 and 69 years old with stage I squamous cell lung carcinoma. V usage is TRBV30 and J usage is TRBJ1-1; 7 bases line up with TRBD1. In nucleotides, the CDR3 is TGTGCCTGGAGTTTTCCCCAGGGGGGGAGAACTGAAGCTTTCTTT. Protein sequence: CAWSFPQGGRTEAFF.